The 21 T cell receptor beta chains given below trace back to one sample, sequenced in a study of cytomegalovirus exposure and HLA in healthy donors. The repertoire was sequenced with immunoSEQ multiplex PCR; TCRdb's copy has only in-frame clones and lacks some. The data hold more than 250,000 clones, with approximately 90% observed a single time. Specimen: PBMCs. All receptors derive from a woman in her 30s in good health and CMV-seropositive.

The genes are TRBV29-1 and TRBJ2-1, with no clear D. The CDR3 contains 13 residues. The V gene lost 6 bases and the J gene lost 6 bases, with 15 bases spanning the gap. Germline V gives CDR1 SQVTM, CDR2 ANQGSEA. The CDR3 coding sequence is TGCAGCGTCGCAGCAAGACCCCCCAATGAGCAGTTCTTC. Protein: CSVAARPPNEQFF.

The chain joins TRBV6-6 to TRBJ2-7; D gene unclear. This CDR3 spans 13 amino acids. Looked up from germline, CDR1 is MNHNY and CDR2 is SVGAGI (reference sequence). Trimming shortened V by 0 bases and J by 2 bases, and 5 bases separated the two germline ends. CDR3 sequence reads: CASSYSEAYEQYF. CDR3 coding DNA: TGTGCCAGCAGTTACTCTGAAGCCTACGAGCAGTACTTC.

The V gene is TRBV2, the J gene TRBJ2-7; 10 nucleotides align to TRBD1. The germline V gene has CDR1 SNHLY and CDR2 FYNNEI. The CDR3 totals 14 residues. Trimming removed 6 bases from V and 1 base from J; junction bases left unmatched: 3. For the CDR3, the DNA is TGTGCCAGCAGACCGGGACAGGGGTCCTACGAGCAGTACTTC. It codes for CASRPGQGSYEQYF.

The chain recombines TRBV28 with TRBJ1-1, with 9 bases matching TRBD1. Germline trimming cut 7 bases from V and 7 bases from J; bases unmatched to any gene: 10. From germline, CDR1 is MDHEN and CDR2 SYDVKM. This CDR3 spans 14 amino acids. The CDR3 nucleotides read TGTGCCAGCACAAGACAGGGGGGATCGCGTGAAGCTTTCTTT. Translating gives CASTRQGGSREAFF.

The chain links TRBV9 to TRBJ1-1, with unresolved D. CDR3 length: 13 amino acids. With 2 bases removed from V and 5 bases from J, the gap between germline ends came to 10 bases. Germline CDR1 is SGDLS and CDR2 is YYNGEE. This CDR3 reads CASSVQGGTEAFF. The DNA for the CDR3 is TGTGCCAGCAGCGTCCAAGGAGGGACTGAAGCTTTCTTT.

The chain combines TRBV4-3 with TRBJ1-1; D unresolved. This CDR3 contains 14 residues. V was cut by 5 bases and J by 4 bases, with 14 bases left in between. Per germline, CDR1 LGHNA and CDR2 YSLEER. The CDR3 is CASSYRGGSTEAFF. In DNA form, the CDR3 reads TGCGCCAGCAGCTACCGTGGCGGGAGCACTGAAGCTTTCTTT.

The chain employs TRBV29-1 and TRBJ2-7; a weak D match, TRBD1 (7 bases). CDR1 and CDR2 (germline): SQVTM, ANQGSEA. V dropped 5 bases and J dropped 6 bases, with 14 bases sitting between them. The CDR3 has 12 amino acids. The CDR3 region is CSVSQGGFEQYF. The CDR3 region has the DNA TGCAGCGTTTCCCAGGGGGGATTCGAGCAGTACTTC.

The J gene is TRBJ2-7, the V gene TRBV30; 8 bases line up with TRBD2. There are 12 residues in the CDR3. The J segment lost 9 bases and the V segment lost 4 bases, leaving 8 bases of the junction unmatched. The germline gives CDR1 GTSNPN, CDR2 SVGIG (reference sequence). The CDR3 nucleotides are TGTGCCTGGAAGGGAGCGGGGGTCCGGCAGTACTTC. Protein: CAWKGAGVRQYF.

J is TRBJ2-2 and V is TRBV7-3; 9 nucleotides agree with TRBD2. Germline trimming cut 3 bases from V and 2 bases from J; bases unmatched to any gene: 7. CDR1 is SGHTA, CDR2 FQGTGA, per germline. CDR3 size: 17 residues. CDR3 amino acids: CASSLRPSGINTGELFF. The CDR3 bases are TGTGCCAGCAGCTTGCGCCCTAGCGGGATAAACACCGGGGAGCTGTTTTTT.

The rearrangement links TRBV4-2 to TRBJ1-4, with D perhaps matching TRBD1 (5 bases). The CDR3 sequence is 16 residues long. Trimming shortened V by 1 base and J by 7 bases, and 16 bases separated the two germline ends. The germline V gene encodes CDR1 LGHNA and CDR2 YNFKEQ. CDR3: CASSQGQGVSTEKLFF. The CDR3 bases are TGTGCCAGCAGCCAAGGCCAGGGAGTGAGTACTGAAAAACTGTTTTTT.

The V call is TRBV14, the J call TRBJ2-7; tentative D call: TRBD2 (5 bases). The CDR3 loop spans 13 amino acids. V was clipped by 1 base and J by 5 bases, with 9 bases between them. The V gene's germline CDR1 is SGHDN and CDR2 FVKESK. CDR3 amino acids: CASSQGPGDEQYF. For the CDR3, the DNA is TGTGCCAGCAGCCAAGGCCCCGGGGACGAGCAGTACTTC.

The chain is built from TRBV4-2 and TRBJ2-1, with a possible D match to TRBD2 (6 bases). With 4 bases removed from V and 0 bases from J, the gap between germline ends came to 13 bases. The CDR3 totals 16 residues. Germline V lookup: CDR1 LGHNA, CDR2 YNFKEQ. The CDR3 here is CASSLGGLSSYNEQFF. The CDR3 nucleotides are TGTGCCAGCAGCCTGGGGGGTCTGAGCTCCTACAATGAGCAGTTCTTC.

The genes are TRBV9 and TRBJ1-2; the match to TRBD1 covers 7 bases. The CDR3 is made up of 14 amino acids. Germline loops: CDR1 SGDLS, CDR2 YYNGEE. V lost 2 bases, J lost 3 bases, and 4 bases stayed unmatched. DNA for the CDR3: TGTGCCAGCAGCGTCGGGACAGCTCACTATGGCTACACCTTC. This gives the protein CASSVGTAHYGYTF.

In this sample, this clone turned up many times. The chain employs TRBV30 and TRBJ1-2, with TRBD1 as a possible D gene (5 bases). Per germline, CDR1 GTSNPN and CDR2 SVGIG (reference sequence). Trimming took 0 bases from V and 7 from J, leaving 12 bases between them. This CDR3 spans 13 amino acids. CDR3 in amino acids: CAWSVGEGRGYTF. The CDR3 coding sequence is TGTGCCTGGAGTGTAGGGGAAGGTCGTGGCTACACCTTC.

The chain employs TRBV30 and TRBJ1-1; no firm D call. V was trimmed by 3 bases and J by 1 base, leaving 9 bases between them. The V gene's germline CDR1 is GTSNPN and CDR2 SVGIG (reference sequence). This CDR3 region has 13 residues. This CDR3 is CAWRDIKNTEAFF. CDR3 bases: TGTGCCTGGAGAGACATTAAGAACACTGAAGCTTTCTTT.

This chain uses TRBV10-3 with TRBJ2-3; D might be TRBD2 (7 bases). There are 14 residues in the CDR3. V was clipped by 8 bases and J by 2 bases, with 14 bases between them. The germline V gene encodes CDR1 ENHRY and CDR2 SYGVKD. In nucleotides, the CDR3 is TGTGCCATCTCCGGGGGGCCTCTCACAGATACGCAGTATTTT. The encoded protein is CAISGGPLTDTQYF.

J is TRBJ1-4 and V is TRBV5-1, with D possibly TRBD1 on 5 matching bases. V gave up 2 bases and J gave up 8 bases, with 13 bases separating them. Per the germline V gene, CDR1 is SGHRS and CDR2 is YFSETQ. This CDR3 spans 14 amino acids. This CDR3 reads CASSFGGVREKLFF. CDR3 nucleotides: TGCGCCAGCAGCTTTGGGGGAGTTCGGGAAAAACTGTTTTTT.

V and J are TRBV6-5 and TRBJ1-1; D is unclear. Trimming pared 8 bases from V and 8 bases from J, leaving 3 bases between. The germline CDR1 and CDR2 sequences are MNHEY and SVGAGI. The CDR3 totals 8 residues. DNA for the CDR3: TGTGCCAGCGTGGAAGCTTTCTTT. This encodes CASVEAFF.

The rearrangement joins TRBV11-3 to TRBJ2-3; 10 nucleotides align to TRBD2. Germline trimming cut 1 base from V and 1 base from J; bases unmatched to any gene: 5. From germline, CDR1 is SGHNT and CDR2 YENEEA. The CDR3 consists of 17 residues. The CDR3 region has the DNA TGTGCCAGCAGCTTAGGCGGTCTAGCGGGAGGCACAGATACGCAGTATTTT. This gives the protein CASSLGGLAGGTDTQYF.

This clone appeared once. The genes are TRBV18 and TRBJ2-3, with D possibly being TRBD2 (6 bases). The V gene's germline CDR1 is KGHSH and CDR2 LQKENI. The ends were cut back, 6 bases at V and 4 bases at J, with 11 bases in the middle. This CDR3 contains 13 residues. In DNA form, the CDR3 reads TGTGCCAGCTCGCGGGGTTTAGCAGATACGCAGTATTTT. Residues: CASSRGLADTQYF.

The V and J genes are TRBV4-3 and TRBJ2-1, with D possibly being TRBD2 (6 bases). Germline V lookup: CDR1 LGHNA, CDR2 YSLEER. This CDR3 is built from 16 residues. The V gene lost 0 bases and the J gene lost 3 bases, with 12 bases spanning the gap. The CDR3 sequence: CASSQDRMGGYNEQFF. In DNA form, the CDR3 reads TGCGCCAGCAGCCAAGATAGGATGGGGGGCTACAATGAGCAGTTCTTC.